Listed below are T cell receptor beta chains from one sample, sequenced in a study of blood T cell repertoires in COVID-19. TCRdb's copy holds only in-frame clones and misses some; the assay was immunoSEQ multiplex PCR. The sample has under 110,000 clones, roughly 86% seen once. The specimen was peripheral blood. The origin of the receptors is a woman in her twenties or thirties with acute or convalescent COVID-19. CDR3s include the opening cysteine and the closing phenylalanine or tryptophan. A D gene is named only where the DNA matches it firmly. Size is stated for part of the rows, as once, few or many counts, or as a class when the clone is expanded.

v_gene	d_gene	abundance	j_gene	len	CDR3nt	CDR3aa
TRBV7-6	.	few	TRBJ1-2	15	TGTGCCAGCACCTCGGGAACCACCCCACTCTATGGCTACACCTTC	CASTSGTTPLYGYTF
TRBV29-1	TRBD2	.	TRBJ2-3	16	TGCAGCGTTGAAAGGGGGAGCGGGGGAGGCACAGATACGCAGTATTTT	CSVERGSGGGTDTQYF
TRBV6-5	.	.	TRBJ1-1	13	TGTGCCAGCGGCATACAGGGCAACACTGAAGCTTTCTTT	CASGIQGNTEAFF
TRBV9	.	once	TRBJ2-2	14	TGTGCCAGCAGCGTAGGAGGCGGGACCGGGGAGCTGTTTTTT	CASSVGGGTGELFF
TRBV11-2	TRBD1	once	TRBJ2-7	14	TGTGCCAGCAGCTCAGGACAGGGGGCTCGGGAGCAGTACTTC	CASSSGQGAREQYF
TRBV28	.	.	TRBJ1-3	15	TGTGCCAGCAGCTCAGCCGGGAGTACGGGAAACACCATATATTTT	CASSSAGSTGNTIYF
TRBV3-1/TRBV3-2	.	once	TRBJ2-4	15	TGTGCCAGCAGCCAAGGATTCGGCGCGGGGAACATTCAGTACTTC	CASSQGFGAGNIQYF
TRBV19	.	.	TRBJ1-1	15	TGTGCCAGTAGTATAGGCGCCGGGAGGGACACTGAAGCTTTCTTT	CASSIGAGRDTEAFF
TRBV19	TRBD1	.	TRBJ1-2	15	TGTGCCAGTAGTAAGAAGGGACAGGGACTCTTGGGCTACACCTTC	CASSKKGQGLLGYTF
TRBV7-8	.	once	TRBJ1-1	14	TGTGCCAGCATATCCGACAGACAATACACTGAAGCTTTCTTT	CASISDRQYTEAFF
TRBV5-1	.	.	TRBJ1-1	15	TGCGCCAGCAGCTTGTATCCCGGGGGGAACACTGAAGCTTTCTTT	CASSLYPGGNTEAFF
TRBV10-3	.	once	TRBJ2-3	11	TGTGCCACCAGACTCACAGATACGCAGTATTTT	CATRLTDTQYF
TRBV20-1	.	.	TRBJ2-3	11	TGCAGTGCTAGAGTAGAGGGTACGCAGTATTTT	CSARVEGTQYF
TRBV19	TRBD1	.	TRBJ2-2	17	TGTGCCAGTAGTATTTCCGGACAGGGGTGGAACACCGGGGAGCTGTTTTTT	CASSISGQGWNTGELFF
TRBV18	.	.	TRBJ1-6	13	TGTGCCAGCTCACCGTCCGGGAATTCACCCCTCCACTTT	CASSPSGNSPLHF
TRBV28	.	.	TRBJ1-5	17	TGTGCCAGCAGTTTCCACCGTCAGGGGAGCTCTAGACAGCCCCAGCATTTT	CASSFHRQGSSRQPQHF
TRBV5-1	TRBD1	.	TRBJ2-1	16	TGCGCCAGCAGCAGAACAGGGGCAGCCTCCTACAATGAGCAGTTCTTC	CASSRTGAASYNEQFF
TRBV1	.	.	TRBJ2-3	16	TGCACCAGCAGCCAAGTTGTGCGGGGGGGCACAGATACGCAGTATTTT	CTSSQVVRGGTDTQYF
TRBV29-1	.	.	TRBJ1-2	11	TGCAGCGTACAGGGTTCAAGTGGCTACACCTTC	CSVQGSSGYTF
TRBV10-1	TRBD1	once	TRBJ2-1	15	TGCGCCAGCAGTGGATCAACCACAGGGGTAAATGAGCAGTTCTTC	CASSGSTTGVNEQFF
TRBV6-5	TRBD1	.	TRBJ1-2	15	TGTGCCAGCACGTCGCCGGGACAGGGTACGAATGGCTACACCTTC	CASTSPGQGTNGYTF
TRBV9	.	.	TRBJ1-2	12	TGTGCCAGCAGCGTAGATCAGGGAGGCTACACCTTC	CASSVDQGGYTF
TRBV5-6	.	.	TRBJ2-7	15	TGTGCCAGCAGCGGAGGACTGATTTTAGGCTCCGAGCAGTACTTC	CASSGGLILGSEQYF
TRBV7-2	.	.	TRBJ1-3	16	TGTGCCAGCAGCTTGGCGGCCACCAACTCTGGAAACACCATATATTTT	CASSLAATNSGNTIYF
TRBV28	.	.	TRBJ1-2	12	TGTGCCAGCAGGGGCACAGACTATGGCTACACCTTC	CASRGTDYGYTF
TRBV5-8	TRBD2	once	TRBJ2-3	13	TGTGCCAGCAGCCCTACGGGAGGGGATACGCAGTATTTT	CASSPTGGDTQYF
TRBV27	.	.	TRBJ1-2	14	TGTGCCAGCAGTTCAGGGTTTGGTAACTATGGCTACACCTTC	CASSSGFGNYGYTF
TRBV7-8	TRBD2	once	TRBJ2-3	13	TGTGCCAGCAGTTGGGGGGGTCCAGATACGCAGTATTTT	CASSWGGPDTQYF
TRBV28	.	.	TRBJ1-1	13	TGTGCCAGCAGACCCACAGGGAGGGATGAAGCTTTCTTT	CASRPTGRDEAFF
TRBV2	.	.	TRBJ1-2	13	TGTGCCAGCAGCCAGGGGCAAAGCGGAGGCTACACCTTC	CASSQGQSGGYTF
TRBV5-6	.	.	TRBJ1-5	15	TGTGCCAGCAGCAATCACCTGAGGACAGTACAGCCCCAGCATTTT	CASSNHLRTVQPQHF
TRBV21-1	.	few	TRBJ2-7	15	TGTGCCAGCAGCAACGACAGGACACAGAAGGACGAGCAGTACTTC	CASSNDRTQKDEQYF
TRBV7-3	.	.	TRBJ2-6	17	TGTGCCAGCAGCTCCCCAAGGGGGAGCTCTGGGGCCAACGTCCTGACTTTC	CASSSPRGSSGANVLTF
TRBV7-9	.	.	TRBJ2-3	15	TGTGCCAGCAGCTTAAGGGCGGGGACTACAGATACGCAGTATTTT	CASSLRAGTTDTQYF
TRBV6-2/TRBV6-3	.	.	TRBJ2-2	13	TGTGCCAGCAGTTCCCACATTACCGGGGAGCTGTTTTTT	CASSSHITGELFF
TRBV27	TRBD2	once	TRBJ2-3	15	TGTGCCAGCAGTCTAGCGGGGGGGCCCCCAGATACGCAGTATTTT	CASSLAGGPPDTQYF
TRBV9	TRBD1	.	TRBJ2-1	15	TGTGCCAGCAGCGTTAGTACAGGGGCCTACAATGAGCAGTTCTTC	CASSVSTGAYNEQFF
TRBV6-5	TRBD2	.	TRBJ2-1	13	TGTGCCAGCAGTTGGGGGGGGTCTAATGAGCAGTTCTTC	CASSWGGSNEQFF
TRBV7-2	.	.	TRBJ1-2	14	TGTGCCAGCAGCTTAGGCCAAGACTTCGGAGGCTACACCTTC	CASSLGQDFGGYTF
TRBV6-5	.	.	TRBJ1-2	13	TGTGCCAGCAGTTACGAGGGAATCAATGGCTACACCTTC	CASSYEGINGYTF
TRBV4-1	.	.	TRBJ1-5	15	TGCGCCAGCAGCCCCACAGGGCATAGCAATCAGCCCCAGCATTTT	CASSPTGHSNQPQHF
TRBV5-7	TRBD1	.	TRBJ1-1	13	TGTGCCACCAAGGGGGACAGGGGGGCTGAAGCTTTCTTT	CATKGDRGAEAFF
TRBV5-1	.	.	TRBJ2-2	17	TGCGCCAGCAGCTTGGGATCTAAGTTTTCGAACACCGGGGAGCTGTTTTTT	CASSLGSKFSNTGELFF
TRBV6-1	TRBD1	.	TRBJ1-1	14	TGTGCCAGCAGGAAGGGACAGTTGAACACTGAAGCTTTCTTT	CASRKGQLNTEAFF
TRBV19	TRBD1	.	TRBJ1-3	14	TGTGCCAGTAGTATTGGACAGGGAGGCCACACCATATATTTT	CASSIGQGGHTIYF
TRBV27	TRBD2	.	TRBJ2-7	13	TGTGCCAGCAGTTTGCGGGGGGTCTACGAGCAGTACTTC	CASSLRGVYEQYF
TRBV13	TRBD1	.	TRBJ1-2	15	TGTGCCAGCAGCTCTCACGGACAGGGGGCATTTGGCTACACCTTC	CASSSHGQGAFGYTF
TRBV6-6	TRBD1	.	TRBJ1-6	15	TGTGCCAGCAGTTACTCAGGGACAGGGGATTCACCCCTCCACTTT	CASSYSGTGDSPLHF
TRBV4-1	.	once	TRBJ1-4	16	TGCGCCAGCAGCCGAACAACAGGGAGCCTCGATGAAAAACTGTTTTTT	CASSRTTGSLDEKLFF